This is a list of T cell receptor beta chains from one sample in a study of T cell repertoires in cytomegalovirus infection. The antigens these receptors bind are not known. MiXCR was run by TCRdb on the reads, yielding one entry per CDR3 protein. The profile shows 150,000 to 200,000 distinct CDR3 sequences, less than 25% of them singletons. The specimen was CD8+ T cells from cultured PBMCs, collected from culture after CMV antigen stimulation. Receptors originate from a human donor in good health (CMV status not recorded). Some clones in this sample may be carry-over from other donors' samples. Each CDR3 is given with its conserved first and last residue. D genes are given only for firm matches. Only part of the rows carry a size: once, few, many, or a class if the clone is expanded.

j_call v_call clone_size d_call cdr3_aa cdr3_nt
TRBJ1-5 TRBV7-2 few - CASSLRANEQPQHF TGTGCCAGCAGCTTACGTGCAAACGAACAGCCCCAGCATTTT
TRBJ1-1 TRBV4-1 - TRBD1 CASSQDRDRGNSFF TGTGCCAGCAGCCAAGATCGGGACAGGGGAAATAGTTTCTTT
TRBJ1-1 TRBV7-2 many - CASSLGGGGADTEAFF TGTGCCAGCAGCTTAGGCGGCGGGGGCGCTGACACTGAAGCTTTCTTT
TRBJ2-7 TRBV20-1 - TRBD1 CSARDNRGTYEQYF TGCAGTGCTAGAGATAACAGGGGGACCTACGAGCAGTACTTC
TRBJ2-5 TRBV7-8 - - CASSLTGQPPETQYF TGTGCCAGCAGCTTGACGGGGCAACCCCCGGAGACCCAGTACTTC
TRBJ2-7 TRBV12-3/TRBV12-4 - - CASSPQANEQYF TGTGCCAGCAGTCCTCAGGCTAACGAGCAGTACTTC
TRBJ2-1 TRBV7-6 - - CASSPGTKNEQFF TGTGCCAGCAGCCCCGGGACAAAAAATGAGCAGTTCTTC
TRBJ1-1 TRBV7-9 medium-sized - CASSPPRDMNTEAFF TGTGCCAGCAGCCCCCCCCGCGACATGAACACTGAAGCTTTCTTT
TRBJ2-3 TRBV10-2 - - CASIQGTSTDTQYF TGCGCCAGTATACAGGGAACTAGCACAGATACGCAGTATTTT
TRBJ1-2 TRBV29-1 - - CSVEASTDGYTF TGCAGCGTTGAAGCTTCGACGGATGGCTACACCTTC
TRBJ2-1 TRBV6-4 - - CASSPDEYNEQFF TGTGCCAGCAGTCCCGACGAGTACAATGAGCAGTTCTTC
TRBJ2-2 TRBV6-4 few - CASSDSTGQGNTGELFF TGTGCCAGCAGTGACTCGACCGGGCAGGGGAACACCGGGGAGCTGTTTTTT
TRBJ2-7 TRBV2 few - CASSELASYEQYF TGTGCCAGCAGTGAGCTAGCCTCCTACGAGCAGTACTTC
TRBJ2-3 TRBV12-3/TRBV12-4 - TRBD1 CASSFVRGNPDTQYF TGTGCCAGCAGTTTTGTCAGGGGGAATCCAGATACGCAGTATTTT
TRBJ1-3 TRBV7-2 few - CASSLVSGQFSGNTIYF TGTGCCAGCAGCTTAGTCTCCGGACAGTTCTCTGGAAACACCATATATTTT
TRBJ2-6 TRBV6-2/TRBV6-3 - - CASSSVSGANVLTF TGTGCCAGCAGCTCAGTCTCTGGGGCCAACGTCCTGACTTTC
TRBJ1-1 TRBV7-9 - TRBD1 CASSSDRLEAFF TGTGCCAGCAGCTCGGACAGGTTAGAAGCTTTCTTT
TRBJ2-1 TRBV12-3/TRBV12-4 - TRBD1 CASSLNRGVSEQFF TGTGCCAGCAGTTTGAACAGGGGGGTCAGTGAGCAGTTCTTC
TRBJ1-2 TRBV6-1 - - CASSLQSGGDGYTF TGTGCCAGCAGCCTACAGAGCGGCGGAGATGGCTACACCTTC
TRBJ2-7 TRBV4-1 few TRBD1 CASSPSPGTGYEQYF TGCGCCAGCAGCCCGTCCCCCGGGACAGGCTACGAGCAGTACTTC
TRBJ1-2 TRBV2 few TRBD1 CARGDRVSNYGYTF TGTGCCAGAGGTGACAGGGTTTCTAACTATGGCTACACCTTC
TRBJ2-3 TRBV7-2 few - CASSLRPLTDTQYF TGTGCCAGCAGCTTGAGGCCGCTCACAGATACGCAGTATTTT
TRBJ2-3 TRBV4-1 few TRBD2 CASSHSQRGPSTDTQYF TGCGCCAGCAGCCATTCGCAGCGGGGGCCTAGCACAGATACGCAGTATTTT
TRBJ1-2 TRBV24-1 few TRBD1 CATSPGQGDGYTF TGTGCCACCAGCCCGGGACAGGGGGATGGCTACACCTTC
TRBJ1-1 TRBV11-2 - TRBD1 CASSPRTGDNTEAFF TGTGCCAGCAGCCCCCGGACAGGGGACAACACTGAAGCTTTCTTT
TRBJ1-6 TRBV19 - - CASSYNYRRDSPLHF TGTGCCAGTAGTTACAATTACAGGAGGGATTCACCCCTCCACTTT
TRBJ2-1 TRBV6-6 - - CASSSDASGTGLNEQFF TGTGCCAGCAGTTCTGACGCTAGCGGGACAGGGCTCAATGAGCAGTTCTTC
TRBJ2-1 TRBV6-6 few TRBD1 CASSYHPETGTNNEQFF TGTGCCAGCAGTTATCATCCGGAGACAGGGACCAACAATGAGCAGTTCTTC
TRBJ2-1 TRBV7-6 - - CASSLGHYRTNQYNEQFF TGTGCCAGCAGCTTAGGACATTATCGCACCAACCAATACAATGAGCAGTTCTTC
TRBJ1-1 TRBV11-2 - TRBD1 CASSPGTVYSEAFF TGTGCCAGCAGCCCTGGGACAGTCTATTCTGAAGCTTTCTTT
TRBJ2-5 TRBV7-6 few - CASSLEFTSGETQYF TGTGCCAGCAGCTTAGAGTTCACATCCGGGGAGACCCAGTACTTC
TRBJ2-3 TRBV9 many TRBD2 CASSVESGGYTDTQYF TGTGCCAGCAGCGTAGAAAGCGGGGGGTACACAGATACGCAGTATTTT
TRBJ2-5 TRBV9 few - CASSLLSGLVGETQYF TGTGCCAGCAGCTTGCTAAGTGGATTAGTTGGGGAGACCCAGTACTTC
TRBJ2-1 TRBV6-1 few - CASSSPGHPKEFF TGTGCCAGCAGTTCCCCGGGACACCCTAAGGAGTTCTTC
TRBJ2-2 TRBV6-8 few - CASSYSGPGELFF TGTGCCAGCAGTTACTCGGGCCCCGGGGAGCTGTTTTTT
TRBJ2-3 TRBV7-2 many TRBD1 CASSSGQGGGTDTQYF TGTGCCAGCAGCTCCGGACAGGGCGGAGGCACAGATACGCAGTATTTT
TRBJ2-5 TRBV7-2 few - CASSQTGSGGWGVRLETQYF TGTGCCAGCAGCCAAACAGGGTCGGGAGGATGGGGTGTTAGACTAGAGACCCAGTACTTC
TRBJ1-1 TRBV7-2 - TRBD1 CASTPLKTGGLNTEAFF TGTGCCAGCACCCCATTAAAGACAGGGGGCTTGAACACTGAAGCTTTCTTT
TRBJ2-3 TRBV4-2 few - CASSQDPRGTDTQYF TGTGCCAGCAGCCAAGACCCCAGAGGCACAGATACGCAGTATTTT
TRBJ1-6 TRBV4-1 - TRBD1 CASSLGQGGSPLHF TGCGCCAGCAGTCTGGGACAGGGGGGGTCACCCCTCCACTTT
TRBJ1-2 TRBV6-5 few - CASTNGGGLGYTF TGTGCCAGCACCAACGGGGGGGGATTGGGCTACACCTTC
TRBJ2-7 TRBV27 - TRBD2 CASSYGGTNSYEQYF TGTGCCAGCAGTTACGGGGGGACGAACTCCTACGAGCAGTACTTC
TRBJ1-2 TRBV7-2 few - CASIGTTYGYTF TGTGCCAGCATCGGGACTACCTATGGCTACACCTTC
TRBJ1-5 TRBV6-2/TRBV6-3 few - CASSYGRGSGVQPQHF TGTGCCAGCAGTTACGGAAGGGGGAGCGGGGTTCAGCCCCAGCATTTT
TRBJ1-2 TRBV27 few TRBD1 CASSWGQGANYGYTF TGTGCCAGCAGTTGGGGACAGGGGGCTAACTATGGCTACACCTTC
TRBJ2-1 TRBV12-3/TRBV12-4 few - CASSPAGVSYNEQFF TGTGCCAGCAGTCCTGCAGGTGTTTCCTACAATGAGCAGTTCTTC
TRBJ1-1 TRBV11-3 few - CASSFQTHTEAFF TGTGCCAGCAGCTTCCAGACGCATACTGAAGCTTTCTTT
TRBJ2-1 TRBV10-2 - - CASRDAGPYNEQFF TGCGCCAGCAGGGACGCGGGGCCCTACAATGAGCAGTTCTTC
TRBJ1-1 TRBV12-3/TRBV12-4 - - CASSFRGMYTEAFF TGTGCCAGCAGTTTTAGGGGTATGTACACTGAAGCTTTCTTT
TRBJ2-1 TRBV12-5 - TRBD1 CASGLGQGYNEQFF TGTGCTAGTGGTTTGGGACAGGGGTACAATGAGCAGTTCTTC